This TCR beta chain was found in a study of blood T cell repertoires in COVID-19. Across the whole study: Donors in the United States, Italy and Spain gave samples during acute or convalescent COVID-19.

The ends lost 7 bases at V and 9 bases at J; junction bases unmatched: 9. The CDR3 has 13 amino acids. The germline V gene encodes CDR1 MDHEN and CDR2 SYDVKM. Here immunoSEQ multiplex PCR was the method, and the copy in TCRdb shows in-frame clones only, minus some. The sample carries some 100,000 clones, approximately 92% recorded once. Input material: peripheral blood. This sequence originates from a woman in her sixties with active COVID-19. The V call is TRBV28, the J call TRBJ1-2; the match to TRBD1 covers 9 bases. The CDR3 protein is CASTQGQGKRYTF. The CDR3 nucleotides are TGTGCCAGCACCCAAGGACAGGGGAAACGCTACACCTTC.